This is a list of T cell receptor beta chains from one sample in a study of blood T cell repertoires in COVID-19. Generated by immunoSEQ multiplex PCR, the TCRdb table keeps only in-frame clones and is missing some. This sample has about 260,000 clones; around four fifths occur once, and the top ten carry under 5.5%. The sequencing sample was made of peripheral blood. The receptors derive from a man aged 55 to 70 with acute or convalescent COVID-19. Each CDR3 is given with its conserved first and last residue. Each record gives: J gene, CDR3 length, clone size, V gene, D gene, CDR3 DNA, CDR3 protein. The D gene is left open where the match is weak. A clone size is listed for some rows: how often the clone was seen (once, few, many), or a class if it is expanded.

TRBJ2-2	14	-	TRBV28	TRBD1	TGTGCCAGCACCCGGGACAGCTACACCGGGGAGCTGTTTTTT	CASTRDSYTGELFF
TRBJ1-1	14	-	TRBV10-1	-	TGCGCCAGCAGTAAAGGCTCCACGGGCACTGAAGCTTTCTTT	CASSKGSTGTEAFF
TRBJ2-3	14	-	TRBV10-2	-	TGCGCCAGCAGATCGGGGGTACGCACAGATACGCAGTATTTT	CASRSGVRTDTQYF
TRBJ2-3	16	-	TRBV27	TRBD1	TGTGCCAGCAGTTTATGGACAGGGTTGGGTCCAGATACGCAGTATTTT	CASSLWTGLGPDTQYF
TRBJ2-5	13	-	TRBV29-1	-	TGCAGCGCCGCCGGACAGCTCCAAGAGACCCAGTACTTC	CSAAGQLQETQYF
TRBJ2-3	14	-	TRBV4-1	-	TGCGCCAGCAGCCAAACGCACAACACAGATACGCAGTATTTT	CASSQTHNTDTQYF
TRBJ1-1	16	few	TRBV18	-	TGTGCCAGCTCGCCCACCAGGGAGGTCATGAACACTGAAGCTTTCTTT	CASSPTREVMNTEAFF
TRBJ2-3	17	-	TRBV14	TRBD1	TGTGCCAGCAGCCAAAGACAGGGATCAGGGAGAACAGATACGCAGTATTTT	CASSQRQGSGRTDTQYF
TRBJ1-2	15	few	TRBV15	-	TGTGCCACCAGCAGAGAGGGCAGGGTGGCAGATGGCTACACCTTC	CATSREGRVADGYTF
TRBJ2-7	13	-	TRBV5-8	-	TGTGCCAGCAGCCTGACAGCCCCCTACGAGCAGTACTTC	CASSLTAPYEQYF
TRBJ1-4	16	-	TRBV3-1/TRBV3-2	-	TGTGCCAGCAGCCAAGTGGGGGCAGGGGAAACTGAAAAACTGTTTTTT	CASSQVGAGETEKLFF
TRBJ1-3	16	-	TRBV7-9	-	TGTGCCAGCAGCAACCCGGGACACTTATCTGGAAACACCATATATTTT	CASSNPGHLSGNTIYF
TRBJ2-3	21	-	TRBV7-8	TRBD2	TGTGCCAGCAGCCGGAGGGGACTAGCGGGACCGAGGGGGTCTAGCACAGATACGCAGTATTTT	CASSRRGLAGPRGSSTDTQYF
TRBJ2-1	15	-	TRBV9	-	TGTGCCAGCAGCCCCCGCCTAGCGTGGAACAATGAGCAGTTCTTC	CASSPRLAWNNEQFF
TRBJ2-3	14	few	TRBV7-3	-	TGTGCCAGCAGCTTCCAGACTGGCACAGATACGCAGTATTTT	CASSFQTGTDTQYF
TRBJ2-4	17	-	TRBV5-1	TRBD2	TGCGCCAGCAGCTTGGCGGGGACTAGCGGGACCCAAAACATTCAGTACTTC	CASSLAGTSGTQNIQYF
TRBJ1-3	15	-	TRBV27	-	TGTGCCAGCAGTTCGGCAGGGGTCCCTGGAAACACCATATATTTT	CASSSAGVPGNTIYF
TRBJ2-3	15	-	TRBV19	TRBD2	TGTGCCAGTAGTATACTAGCGGGGGGGACAGATACGCAGTATTTT	CASSILAGGTDTQYF
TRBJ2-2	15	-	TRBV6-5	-	TGTGCCAGCATGCCAGGCGGGACGAACACCGGGGAGCTGTTTTTT	CASMPGGTNTGELFF
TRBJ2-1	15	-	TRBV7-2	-	TGTGCCAGCAGCTTAGGAGGGACAACTTACAATGAGCAGTTCTTC	CASSLGGTTYNEQFF
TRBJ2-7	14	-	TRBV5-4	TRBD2	TGTGCCAGCAGCTTGGTTAGCGGGGGGGACGAGCAGTACTTC	CASSLVSGGDEQYF
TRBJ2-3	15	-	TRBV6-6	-	TGTGCCAGCAGTCTCAAGAGGGGGGGGGCAGATACGCAGTATTTT	CASSLKRGGADTQYF
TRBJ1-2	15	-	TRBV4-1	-	TGCGCCAGCAGCCAACTTCCAAGGGGGAACTATGGCTACACCTTC	CASSQLPRGNYGYTF
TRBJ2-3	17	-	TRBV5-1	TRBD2	TGCGCCAGCAGCTTGGTTTCACTAGCGATTGGCACAGATACGCAGTATTTT	CASSLVSLAIGTDTQYF
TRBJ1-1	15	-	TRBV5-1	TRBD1	TGCGCCAGCAGGCCAGAGGGGGCTCGGGGCACTGAAGCTTTCTTT	CASRPEGARGTEAFF
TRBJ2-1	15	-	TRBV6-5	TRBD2	TGTGCCAGCAGTTACCTAGCGGACTCCTACAATGAGCAGTTCTTC	CASSYLADSYNEQFF
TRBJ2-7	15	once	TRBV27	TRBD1	TGTGCCAGCAGTTGGGAGACAGGGGGTAGGTACGAGCAGTACTTC	CASSWETGGRYEQYF
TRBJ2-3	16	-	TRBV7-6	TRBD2	TGTGCCAGCAGCTTAGCAAGACTAGCGGGTTTAGATACGCAGTATTTT	CASSLARLAGLDTQYF
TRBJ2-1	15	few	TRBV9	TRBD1	TGTGCCAGCAGCGTCGACAGGGCCCCCTACAATGAGCAGTTCTTC	CASSVDRAPYNEQFF
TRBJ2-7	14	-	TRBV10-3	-	TGTGCCATCAGTGGGGTCCAGGGGATTGGCGAGCAGTACTTC	CAISGVQGIGEQYF
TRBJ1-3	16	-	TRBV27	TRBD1	TGTGCCAGCAGTTTAATCGGACAGGGGTCTGGAAACACCATATATTTT	CASSLIGQGSGNTIYF
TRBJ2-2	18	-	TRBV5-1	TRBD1	TGCGCCAGCAGCTTCCTATGGACAGGGGGTACGAACACCGGGGAGCTGTTTTTT	CASSFLWTGGTNTGELFF
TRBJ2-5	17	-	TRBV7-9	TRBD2	TGTGCCAGCAGCCCCGGGGGAGCGGGAGGGCCGAGAGAGACCCAGTACTTC	CASSPGGAGGPRETQYF
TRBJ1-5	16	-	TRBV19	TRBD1	TGTGCCAGTAGTAGCTACCGGGACAGGGGGCTTCAGCCCCAGCATTTT	CASSSYRDRGLQPQHF
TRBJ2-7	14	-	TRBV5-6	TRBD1	TGTGCCAGCAGAAAAGGGACAGGGCCCTACGAGCAGTACTTC	CASRKGTGPYEQYF
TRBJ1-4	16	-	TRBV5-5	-	TGTGCCAGCAGCTTGGGGGGGACAAATCTTAATGAAAAACTGTTTTTT	CASSLGGTNLNEKLFF
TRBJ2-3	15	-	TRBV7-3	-	TGTGCCAGCAGCTTAACGCGGGCCAACACAGATACGCAGTATTTT	CASSLTRANTDTQYF
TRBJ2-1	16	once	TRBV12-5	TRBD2	TGTGCTAGTGGTTGGACTAGCGGGGGCTCCTACAATGAGCAGTTCTTC	CASGWTSGGSYNEQFF
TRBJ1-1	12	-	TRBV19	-	TGTGCCAGTAGTATATTGGCCAGGGAAGCTTTCTTT	CASSILAREAFF
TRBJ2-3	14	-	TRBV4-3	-	TGCGCCAGCAGCCAAGATCGCGGTACAGATACGCAGTATTTT	CASSQDRGTDTQYF
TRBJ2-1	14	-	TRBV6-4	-	TGTGCCAGCAGTGACGAGGGACTCCCCAATGAGCAGTTCTTC	CASSDEGLPNEQFF
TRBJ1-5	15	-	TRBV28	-	TGTGCCAGCAGGTCTTTGGGCAGGAGGACTCAGCCCCAGCATTTT	CASRSLGRRTQPQHF
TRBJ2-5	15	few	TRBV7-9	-	TGTGCCAGCAGCTGGGGCACAGGAGGGCAAGAGACCCAGTACTTC	CASSWGTGGQETQYF
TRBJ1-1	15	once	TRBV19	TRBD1	TGTGCCAGTAGCCGAGGAGACAGGGGGAACACTGAAGCTTTCTTT	CASSRGDRGNTEAFF
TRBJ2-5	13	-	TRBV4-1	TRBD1	TGCGCCAGCAGCCTGGACAGGGAGGAGACCCAGTACTTC	CASSLDREETQYF
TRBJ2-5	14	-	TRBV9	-	TGTGCCAGCAGCGAAGGACCTGGGGGGGAGACCCAGTACTTC	CASSEGPGGETQYF
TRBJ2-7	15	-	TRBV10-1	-	TGCGCCAGCAGCCCTGACCCACAGAAGTCGTACGAGCAGTACTTC	CASSPDPQKSYEQYF
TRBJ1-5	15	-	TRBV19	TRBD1	TGTGCCAGTACCCCAACAGGGGGTGGCAATCAGCCCCAGCATTTT	CASTPTGGGNQPQHF
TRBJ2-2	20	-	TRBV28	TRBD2	TGTGCCAGCGGCCCAATACGGCTAGCGGGAGCTAAACTGGGGTACGGGGAGCTGTTTTTT	CASGPIRLAGAKLGYGELFF
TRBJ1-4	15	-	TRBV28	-	TGTGCCAGCAGTTTATGGGACACGACTTATGAAAAACTGTTTTTT	CASSLWDTTYEKLFF
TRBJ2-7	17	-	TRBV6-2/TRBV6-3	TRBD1	TGTGCCAGCAGTTCTCGACCTCAGGGGGCCCAAGCCTACGAGCAGTACTTC	CASSSRPQGAQAYEQYF
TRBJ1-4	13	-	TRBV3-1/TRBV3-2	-	TGTGCCAGCGGCAGGATGGAAAATGAAAAACTGTTTTTT	CASGRMENEKLFF
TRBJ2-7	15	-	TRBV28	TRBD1	TGTGCCAGCAGTGGATCCGGGACAGGTACACGCGAGCAGTACTTC	CASSGSGTGTREQYF
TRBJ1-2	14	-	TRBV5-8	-	TGTGCCAGCAGCTTGAGCGGGATACTCTATGGCTACACCTTC	CASSLSGILYGYTF
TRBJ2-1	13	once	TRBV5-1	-	TGCGCCAGCAGTAGTAGCGGCTACAATGAGCAGTTCTTC	CASSSSGYNEQFF